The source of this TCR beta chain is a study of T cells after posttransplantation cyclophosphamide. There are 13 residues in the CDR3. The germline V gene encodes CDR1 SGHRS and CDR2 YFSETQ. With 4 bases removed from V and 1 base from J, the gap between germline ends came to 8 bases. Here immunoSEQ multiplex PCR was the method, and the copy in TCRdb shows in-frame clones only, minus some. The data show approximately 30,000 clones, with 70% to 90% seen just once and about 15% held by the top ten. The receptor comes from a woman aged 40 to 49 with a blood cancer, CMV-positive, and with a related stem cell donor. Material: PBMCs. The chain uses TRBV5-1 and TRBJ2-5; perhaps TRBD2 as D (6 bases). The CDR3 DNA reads TGCGCCAGCAGCGGGGGGTCCCAAGAGACCCAGTACTTC. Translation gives CASSGGSQETQYF.